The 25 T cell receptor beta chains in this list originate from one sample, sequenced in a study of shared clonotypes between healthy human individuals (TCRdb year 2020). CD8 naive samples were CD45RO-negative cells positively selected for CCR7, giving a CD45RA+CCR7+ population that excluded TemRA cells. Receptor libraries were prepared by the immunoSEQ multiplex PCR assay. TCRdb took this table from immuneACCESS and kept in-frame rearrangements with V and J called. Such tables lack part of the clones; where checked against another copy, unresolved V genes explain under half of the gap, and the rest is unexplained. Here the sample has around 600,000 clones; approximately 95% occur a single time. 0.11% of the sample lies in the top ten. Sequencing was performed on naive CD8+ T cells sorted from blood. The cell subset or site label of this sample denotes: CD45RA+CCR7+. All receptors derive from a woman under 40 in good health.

CDR3 in amino acids: CASSMGLLPQETQYF. The CDR3 nucleotides are TGTGCCAGTAGTATGGGACTGCTACCCCAAGAGACCCAGTACTTC. J is TRBJ2-5 and V is TRBV19; TRBD2 is a possible D gene (6 bases). CDR1 LNHDA and CDR2 SQIVND come from the germline V gene (reference sequence). V was clipped by 3 bases and J by 1 base, with 12 bases between them. This CDR3 spans 15 amino acids.

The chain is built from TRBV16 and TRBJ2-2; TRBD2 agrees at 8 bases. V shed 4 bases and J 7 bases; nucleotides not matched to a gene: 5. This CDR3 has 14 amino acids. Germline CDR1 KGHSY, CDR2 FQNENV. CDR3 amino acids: CASSPTSVDGELFF. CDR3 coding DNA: TGTGCCAGCAGCCCGACTAGCGTAGACGGGGAGCTGTTTTTT.

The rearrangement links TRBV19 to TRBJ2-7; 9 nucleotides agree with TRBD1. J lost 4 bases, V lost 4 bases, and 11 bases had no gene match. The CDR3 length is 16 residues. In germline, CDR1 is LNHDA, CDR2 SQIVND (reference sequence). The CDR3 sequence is CASSTETGTGTYEQYF. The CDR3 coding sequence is TGTGCCAGTAGTACGGAAACCGGGACAGGGACTTACGAGCAGTACTTC.

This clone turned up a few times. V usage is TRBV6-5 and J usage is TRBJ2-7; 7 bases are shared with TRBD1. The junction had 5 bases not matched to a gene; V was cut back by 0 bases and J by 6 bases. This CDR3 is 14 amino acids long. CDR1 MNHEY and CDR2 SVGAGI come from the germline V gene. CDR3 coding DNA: TGTGCCAGCAGTTACTCCAGACAGGGCACCGAGCAGTACTTC. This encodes CASSYSRQGTEQYF.

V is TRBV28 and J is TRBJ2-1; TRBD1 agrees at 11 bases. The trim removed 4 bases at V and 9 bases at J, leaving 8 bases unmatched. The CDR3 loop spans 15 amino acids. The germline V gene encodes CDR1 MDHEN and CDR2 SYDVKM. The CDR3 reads CASSSWDRGMGEQFF. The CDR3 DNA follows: TGTGCCAGCAGTTCTTGGGACAGGGGGATGGGTGAGCAGTTCTTC.

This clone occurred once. The CDR3, as DNA: TGTGCCAGCACCCCGGTGGGAGCCAGTGGAAACACCATATATTTT. Protein product: CASTPVGASGNTIYF. The V gene is TRBV13, the J gene TRBJ1-3; D gene uncertain. The CDR3 spans 15 residues. Germline V lookup: CDR1 PRHDT, CDR2 FYEKMQ (reference sequence). The V end lost 7 bases, the J end lost 3 bases, and 16 bases lay between the germline ends.

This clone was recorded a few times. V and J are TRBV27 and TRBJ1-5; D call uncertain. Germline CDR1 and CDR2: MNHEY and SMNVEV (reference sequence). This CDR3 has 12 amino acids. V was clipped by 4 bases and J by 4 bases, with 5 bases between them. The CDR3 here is CASSSTNQPQHF. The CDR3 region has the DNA TGTGCCAGCAGTTCGACGAATCAGCCCCAGCATTTT.

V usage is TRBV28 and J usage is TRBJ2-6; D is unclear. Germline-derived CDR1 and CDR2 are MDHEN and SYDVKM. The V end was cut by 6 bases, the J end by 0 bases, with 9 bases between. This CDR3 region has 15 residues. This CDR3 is CASREDTSGANVLTF. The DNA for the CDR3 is TGTGCCAGCAGAGAGGATACCTCTGGGGCCAACGTCCTGACTTTC.

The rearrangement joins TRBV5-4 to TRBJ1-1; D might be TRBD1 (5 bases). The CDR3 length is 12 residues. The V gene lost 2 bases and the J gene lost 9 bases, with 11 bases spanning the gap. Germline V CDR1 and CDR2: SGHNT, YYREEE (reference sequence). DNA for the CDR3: TGTGCCAGCAGCTTAGGGGCCGAACAAGCTTTCTTT. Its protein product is CASSLGAEQAFF.

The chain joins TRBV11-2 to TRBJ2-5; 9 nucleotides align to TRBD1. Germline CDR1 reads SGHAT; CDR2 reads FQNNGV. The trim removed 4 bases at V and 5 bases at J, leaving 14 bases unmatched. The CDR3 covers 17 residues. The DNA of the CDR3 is TGTGCCAGCAGCTCAGACCGGGACAGGGTTTATTGGGAGACCCAGTACTTC. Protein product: CASSSDRDRVYWETQYF.

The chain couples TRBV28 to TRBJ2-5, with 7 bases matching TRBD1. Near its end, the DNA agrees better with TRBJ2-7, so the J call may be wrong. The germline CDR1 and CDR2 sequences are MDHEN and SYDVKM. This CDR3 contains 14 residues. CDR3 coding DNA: TGTGCCAGCAGGGACCGGGACAGCCTATACGAGCAGTACTTC. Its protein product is CASRDRDSLYEQYF.

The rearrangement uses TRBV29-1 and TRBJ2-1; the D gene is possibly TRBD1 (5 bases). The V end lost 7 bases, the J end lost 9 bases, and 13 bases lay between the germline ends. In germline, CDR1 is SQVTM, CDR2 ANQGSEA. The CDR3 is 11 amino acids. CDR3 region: CSGRLGAEQFF. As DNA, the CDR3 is TGCAGCGGCCGGCTAGGGGCTGAGCAGTTCTTC.

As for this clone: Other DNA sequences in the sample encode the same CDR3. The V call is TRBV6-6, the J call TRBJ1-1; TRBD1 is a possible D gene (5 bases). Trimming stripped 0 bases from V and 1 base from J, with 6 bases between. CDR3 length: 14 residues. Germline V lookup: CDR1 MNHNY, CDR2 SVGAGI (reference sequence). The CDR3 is CASSYSGGNTEAFF. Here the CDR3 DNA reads TGTGCCAGCAGTTACTCGGGGGGGAACACTGAAGCTTTCTTT.

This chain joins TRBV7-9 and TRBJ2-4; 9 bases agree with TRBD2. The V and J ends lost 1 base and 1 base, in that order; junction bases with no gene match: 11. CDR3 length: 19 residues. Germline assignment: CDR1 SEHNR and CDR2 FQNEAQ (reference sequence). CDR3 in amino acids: CASSLVGSGSNGAKNIQYF. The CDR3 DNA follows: TGTGCCAGCAGCTTAGTTGGTAGCGGGAGTAACGGGGCCAAAAACATTCAGTACTTC. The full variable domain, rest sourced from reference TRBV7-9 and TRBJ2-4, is DTGVSQNPRHKITKRGQNVTFRCDPISEHNRLYWYRQTLGQGPEFLTYFQNEAQLEKSRLLSDRFSAERPKGSFSTLEIQRTEQGDSAMYLCASSLVGSGSNGAKNIQYFGAGTRLSVL.

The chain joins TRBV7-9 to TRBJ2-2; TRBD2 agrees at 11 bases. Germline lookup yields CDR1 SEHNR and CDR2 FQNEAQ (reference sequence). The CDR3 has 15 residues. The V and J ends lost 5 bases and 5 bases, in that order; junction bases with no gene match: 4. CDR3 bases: TGTGCCAGCAGCCGCTGGACTAGCGGGACCGGGGAGCTGTTTTTT. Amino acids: CASSRWTSGTGELFF.

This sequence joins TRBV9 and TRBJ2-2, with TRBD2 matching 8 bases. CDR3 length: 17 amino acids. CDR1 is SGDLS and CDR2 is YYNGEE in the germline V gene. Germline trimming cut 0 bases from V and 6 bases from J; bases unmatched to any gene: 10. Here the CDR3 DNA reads TGTGCCAGCAGCGTAGAGGGGACGGGAGCGGGGGCCGGGGAGCTGTTTTTT. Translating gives CASSVEGTGAGAGELFF.

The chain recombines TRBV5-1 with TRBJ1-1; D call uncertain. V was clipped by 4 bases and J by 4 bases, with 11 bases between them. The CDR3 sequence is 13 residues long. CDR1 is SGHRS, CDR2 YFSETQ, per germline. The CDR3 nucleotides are TGCGCCAGCAGCCCCCTCGGTGGCACTGAAGCTTTCTTT. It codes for CASSPLGGTEAFF. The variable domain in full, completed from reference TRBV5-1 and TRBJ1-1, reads KAGVTQTPRYLIKTRGQQVTLSCSPISGHRSVSWYQQTPGQGLQFLFEYFSETQRNKGNFPGRFSGRQFSNSRSEMNVSTLELGDSALYLCASSPLGGTEAFFGQGTRLTVV.

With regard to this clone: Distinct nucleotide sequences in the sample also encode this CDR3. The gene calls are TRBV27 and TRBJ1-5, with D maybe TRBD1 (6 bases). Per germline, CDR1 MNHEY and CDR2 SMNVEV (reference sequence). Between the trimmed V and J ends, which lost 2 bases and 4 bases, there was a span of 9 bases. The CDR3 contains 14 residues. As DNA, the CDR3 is TGTGCCAGCAGTTTAAGGCAGGGGAATCAGCCCCAGCATTTT. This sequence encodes CASSLRQGNQPQHF.

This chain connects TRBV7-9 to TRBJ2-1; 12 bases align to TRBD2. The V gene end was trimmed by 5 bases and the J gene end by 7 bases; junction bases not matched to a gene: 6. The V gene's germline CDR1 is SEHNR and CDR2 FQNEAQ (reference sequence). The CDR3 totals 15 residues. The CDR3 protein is CASSPLAGGPNEQFF. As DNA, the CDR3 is TGTGCCAGCAGCCCCCTAGCGGGAGGGCCAAATGAGCAGTTCTTC.

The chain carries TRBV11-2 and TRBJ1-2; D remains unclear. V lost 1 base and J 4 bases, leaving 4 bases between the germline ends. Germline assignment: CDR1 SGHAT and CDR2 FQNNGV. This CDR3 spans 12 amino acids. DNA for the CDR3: TGTGCCAGCAGCTTAGTTAGCTATGGCTACACCTTC. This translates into CASSLVSYGYTF.

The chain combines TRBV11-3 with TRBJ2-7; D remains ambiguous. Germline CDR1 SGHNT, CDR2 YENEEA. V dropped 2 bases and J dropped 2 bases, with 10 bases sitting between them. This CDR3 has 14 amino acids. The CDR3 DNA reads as TGTGCCAGCAGCTTATCACACGGCGCCTACGAGCAGTACTTC. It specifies CASSLSHGAYEQYF. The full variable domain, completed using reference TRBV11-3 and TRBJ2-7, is EAGVVQSPRYKIIEKKQPVAFWCNPISGHNTLYWYLQNLGQGPELLIRYENEEAVDDSQLPKDRFSAERLKGVDSTLKIQPAELGDSAVYLCASSLSHGAYEQYFGPGTRLTVT.

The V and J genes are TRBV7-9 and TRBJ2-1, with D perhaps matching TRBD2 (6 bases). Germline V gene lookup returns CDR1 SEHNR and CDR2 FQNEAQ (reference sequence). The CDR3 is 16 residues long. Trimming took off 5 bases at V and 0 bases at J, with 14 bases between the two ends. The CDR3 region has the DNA TGTGCCAGCAGCCCCCGGGACTCCAACTCCTACAATGAGCAGTTCTTC. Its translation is CASSPRDSNSYNEQFF.

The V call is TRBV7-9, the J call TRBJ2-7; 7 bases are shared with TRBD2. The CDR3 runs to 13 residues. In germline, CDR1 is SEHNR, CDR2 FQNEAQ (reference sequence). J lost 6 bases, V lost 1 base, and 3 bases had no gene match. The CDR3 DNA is TGTGCCAGCAGCTTAGTGGGACTACCCGAGCAGTACTTC. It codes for CASSLVGLPEQYF.

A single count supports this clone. The CDR3 is CASRKQGHNQPQHF. The CDR3 DNA sequence: TGTGCCAGCAGGAAACAGGGCCACAATCAGCCCCAGCATTTT. The rearrangement joins TRBV2 to TRBJ1-5; possible D gene TRBD1, 6 bases. Germline V gives CDR1 SNHLY, CDR2 FYNNEI. V shed 6 bases and J shed 3 bases, with 12 bases lying between them. The CDR3 has 14 residues.

CDR3 loop: CASSTPGQGYSGNTIYF. The CDR3 bases are TGTGCCAGTAGTACACCGGGACAGGGTTACTCTGGAAACACCATATATTTT. The chain is built from TRBV19 and TRBJ1-3; TRBD1 aligns across 9 bases. This CDR3 is 17 amino acids long. CDR1 is LNHDA, CDR2 SQIVND, per germline (reference sequence). V was pared by 4 bases and J by 0 bases, with 7 bases of the junction left unmatched.